Below, 3 T cell receptor beta chains from the same sample are listed, as sequenced in a study of T cell responses to AZD1222 COVID-19 vaccine. Method: immunoSEQ multiplex PCR; TCRdb's copy keeps in-frame clones and lacks some. The sample has roughly 120,000 clones, 75% to 90% seen once. Here the sequenced sample was peripheral blood, taken 28 days after the second AZD1222 dose. Receptors originate from an adult who received the AZD1222 COVID-19 vaccine.

The J gene is TRBJ2-3, the V gene TRBV6-5; 9 nucleotides agree with TRBD1. The CDR3 consists of 15 residues. Germline V gene lookup returns CDR1 MNHEY and CDR2 SVGAGI. V was clipped by 6 bases and J by 0 bases; unmatched bases: 4. The CDR3 protein is CASSRTGDSTDTQYF. DNA of the CDR3: TGTGCCAGCAGCCGGACAGGGGACAGCACAGATACGCAGTATTTT.

This clone was picked up a small number of times. The chain joins TRBV2 to TRBJ1-1, with a weak D call TRBD1 (5 bases). This CDR3 contains 15 residues. The V end lost 4 bases, the J end lost 1 base, and 13 bases lay between the germline ends. Germline V gene data show CDR1 as SNHLY and CDR2 as FYNNEI. The CDR3 nucleotides read TGTGCCAGCAGTGGGGCGACAGAGAGGAACACTGAAGCTTTCTTT. Translating gives CASSGATERNTEAFF.

The chain combines TRBV6-2 or TRBV6-3 with TRBJ2-5, with D hard to call. Germline V CDR1 and CDR2: MNHEY, SVGEGT. V was shortened by 6 bases and J by 0 bases, with 11 bases between the two germline ends. CDR3 length: 14 residues. This chain's CDR3 is CASSPTGNQETQYF. CDR3 bases: TGTGCCAGCAGCCCCACTGGAAACCAAGAGACCCAGTACTTC.